The text below deals with one T cell receptor beta chain. In the original workflow: Reference gene primers were amplified, and this amplification served to estimate nucleated cell counts. Profiled with immunoSEQ multiplex PCR; TCRdb holds only in-frame clones, not every one. V and J calls and clone size are given by that table; D and trimming were obtained from the DNA. The sample carries 80,000 or so clones, 80% recorded once. This specimen comes from a study of blood T cell repertoires in COVID-19. Background on the study: COVID-19 samples from acute and convalescent phases originated in the United States, Italy and Spain. T cells, B-cell-depleted T cells, or PBMCs supplied cDNA or gDNA.

Germline V gives CDR1 MNHEY, CDR2 SMNVEV (reference sequence). After removal of 6 bases from V and 3 bases from J, the junction contained 10 bases not matched to a gene. The CDR3 is 16 amino acids. Sequenced sample: peripheral blood. The chain carries TRBV27 and TRBJ2-2; 7 nucleotides match TRBD1. The receptor was derived from a woman aged 70 to 79 with acute or convalescent COVID-19. The DNA for the CDR3 is TGTGCCAGCAGCCAAGGGGGCGGAGGTTACACCGGGGAGCTGTTTTTT. Its translation: CASSQGGGGYTGELFF.